The entry below describes one T cell receptor (beta chain). Antigen unknown. This specimen comes from a study of monozygotic twins with inflammatory bowel disease. Study-level points and caveats: IBD patients showed reduced TCRbeta diversity (inverse Simpson) versus healthy co-twins. Variability may have been added to patient repertoires by differing immunosuppressive treatments. IBD patients exhibited fewer clonotypes shared with other individuals than healthy twins, particularly with disease activity.

Looked up from germline, CDR1 is SNHLY and CDR2 is FYNNEI. There are 13 residues in the CDR3. With roughly 16 and 10 cycles respectively, two nested PCRs were carried out on TCRalpha and TCRbeta cDNA. TCRdb reprocessed the 5' RACE reads, with one entry per CDR3 protein and no DNA. Its table records roughly 200,000 distinct CDR3 sequences. The sequence was collected from a human donor with ulcerative colitis or Crohn's disease, or a healthy co-twin of an affected twin (not recorded which). The genes are TRBV2 and TRBJ2-3. The sequencing sample was made of blood. The CDR3 loop is CACRKTSTDTQYF.